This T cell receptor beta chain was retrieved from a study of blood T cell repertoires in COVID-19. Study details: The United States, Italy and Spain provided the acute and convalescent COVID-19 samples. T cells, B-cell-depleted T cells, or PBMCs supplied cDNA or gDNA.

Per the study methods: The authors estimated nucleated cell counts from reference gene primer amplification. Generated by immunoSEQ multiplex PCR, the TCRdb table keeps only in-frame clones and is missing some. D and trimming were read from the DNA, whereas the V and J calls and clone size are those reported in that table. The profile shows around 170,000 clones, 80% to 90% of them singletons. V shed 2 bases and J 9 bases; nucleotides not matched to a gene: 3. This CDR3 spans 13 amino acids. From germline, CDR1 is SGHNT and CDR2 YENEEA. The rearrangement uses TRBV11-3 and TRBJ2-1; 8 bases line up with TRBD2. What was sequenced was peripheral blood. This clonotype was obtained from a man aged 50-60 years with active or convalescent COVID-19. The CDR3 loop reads CASSLKAGAEQFF. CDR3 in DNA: TGTGCCAGCAGCTTAAAAGCGGGAGCTGAGCAGTTCTTC.